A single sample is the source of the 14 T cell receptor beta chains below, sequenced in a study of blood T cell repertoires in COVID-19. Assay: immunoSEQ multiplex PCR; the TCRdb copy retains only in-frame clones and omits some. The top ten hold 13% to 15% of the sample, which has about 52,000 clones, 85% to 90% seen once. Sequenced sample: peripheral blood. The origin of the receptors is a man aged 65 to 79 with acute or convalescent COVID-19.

The CDR3 DNA is TGTGCCAGCAGCTTGGGCCAGCGGACCGTTAATGAGCAGTTCTTC. As protein: CASSLGQRTVNEQFF. The rearrangement links TRBV5-8 to TRBJ2-1; perhaps TRBD2 as D (5 bases). This CDR3 contains 15 residues. Per germline, CDR1 SGHTS and CDR2 YDEGEE. The V end was cut by 0 bases, the J end by 7 bases, with 14 bases between.

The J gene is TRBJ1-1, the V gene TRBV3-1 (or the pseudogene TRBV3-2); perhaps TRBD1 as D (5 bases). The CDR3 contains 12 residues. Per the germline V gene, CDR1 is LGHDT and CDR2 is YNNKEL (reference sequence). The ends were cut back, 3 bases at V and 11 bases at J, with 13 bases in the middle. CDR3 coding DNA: TGTGCCAGCAGCCAGCTTGGGGGGACGGCTTTCTTT. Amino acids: CASSQLGGTAFF.

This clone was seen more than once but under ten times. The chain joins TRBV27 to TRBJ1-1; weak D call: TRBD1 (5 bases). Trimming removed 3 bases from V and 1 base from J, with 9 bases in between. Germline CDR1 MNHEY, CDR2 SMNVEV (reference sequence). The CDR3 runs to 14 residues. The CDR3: CASSFRQRNTEAFF. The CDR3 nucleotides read TGTGCCAGCAGTTTTCGACAGAGGAACACTGAAGCTTTCTTT.

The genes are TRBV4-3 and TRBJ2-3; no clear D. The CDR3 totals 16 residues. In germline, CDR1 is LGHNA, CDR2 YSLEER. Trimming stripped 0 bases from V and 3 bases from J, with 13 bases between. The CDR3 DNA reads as TGCGCCAGCAGCCAAGAACCCCCCCCCGGGACAGATACGCAGTATTTT. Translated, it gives CASSQEPPPGTDTQYF.

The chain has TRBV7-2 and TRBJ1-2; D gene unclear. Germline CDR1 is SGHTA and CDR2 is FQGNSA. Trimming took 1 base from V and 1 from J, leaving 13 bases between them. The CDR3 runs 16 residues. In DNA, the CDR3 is TGTGCCAGCAGCTTAGATGGAGCAGCTCTTAACTATGGCTACACCTTC. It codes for CASSLDGAALNYGYTF.

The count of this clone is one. The CDR3 reads CASSSPGNTGELFF. CDR3 bases: TGTGCCAGTAGTAGCCCAGGGAACACCGGGGAGCTGTTTTTT. The V and J genes are TRBV19 and TRBJ2-2; D gene unclear. Trimming took off 4 bases at V and 1 base at J, with 7 bases between the two ends. Germline values: CDR1 LNHDA, CDR2 SQIVND (reference sequence). The CDR3 contains 14 residues.

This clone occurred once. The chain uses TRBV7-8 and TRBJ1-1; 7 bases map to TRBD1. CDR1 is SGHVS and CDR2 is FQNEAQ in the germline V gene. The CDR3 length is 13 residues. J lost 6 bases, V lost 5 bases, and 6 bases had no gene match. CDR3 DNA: TGTGCCAGCAGCACAGGGGTCTTACCTGAAGCTTTCTTT. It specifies CASSTGVLPEAFF.

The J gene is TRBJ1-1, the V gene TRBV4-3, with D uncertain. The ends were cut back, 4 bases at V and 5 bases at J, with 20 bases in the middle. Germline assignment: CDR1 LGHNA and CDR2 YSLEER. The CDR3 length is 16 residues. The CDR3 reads CASSLEVVGGKTEAFF. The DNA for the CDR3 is TGCGCCAGCAGCCTAGAGGTAGTCGGAGGGAAAACTGAAGCTTTCTTT.

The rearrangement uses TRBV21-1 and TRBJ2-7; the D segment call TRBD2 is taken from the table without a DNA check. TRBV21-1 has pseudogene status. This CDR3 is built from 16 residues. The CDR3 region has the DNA TGTGCCAGCAGCAAACTATTCAGCGGGAGCACCTACGAGCAGTACTTC. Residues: CASSKLFSGSTYEQYF.

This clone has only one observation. CDR3 region: CASSPRQGTTYEQYF. CDR3 nucleotides: TGTGCCAGCAGCCCCCGACAGGGGACCACCTACGAGCAGTACTTC. The V call is TRBV9, the J call TRBJ2-7; 8 bases are shared with TRBD1. This CDR3 spans 15 amino acids. The junction had 8 bases not matched to a gene; V was cut back by 4 bases and J by 2 bases. The germline V gene has CDR1 SGDLS and CDR2 YYNGEE.

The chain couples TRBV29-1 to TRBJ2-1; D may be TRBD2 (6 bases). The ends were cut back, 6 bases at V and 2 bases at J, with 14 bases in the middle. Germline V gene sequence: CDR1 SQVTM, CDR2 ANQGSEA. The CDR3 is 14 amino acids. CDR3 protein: CSVDGRGTYNEQFF. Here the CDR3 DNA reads TGCAGCGTAGACGGGAGAGGGACCTACAATGAGCAGTTCTTC.

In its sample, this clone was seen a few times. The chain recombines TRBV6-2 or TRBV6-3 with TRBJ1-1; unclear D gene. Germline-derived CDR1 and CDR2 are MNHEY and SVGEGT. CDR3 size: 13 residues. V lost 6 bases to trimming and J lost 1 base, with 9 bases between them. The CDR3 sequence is CASSNFGNTEAFF. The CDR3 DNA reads TGTGCCAGCAGCAACTTCGGGAACACTGAAGCTTTCTTT.

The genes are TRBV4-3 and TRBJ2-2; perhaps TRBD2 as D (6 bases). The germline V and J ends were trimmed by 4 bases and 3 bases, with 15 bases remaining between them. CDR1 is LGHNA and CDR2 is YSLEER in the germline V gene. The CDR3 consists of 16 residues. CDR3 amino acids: CASSLEARRDTGELFF. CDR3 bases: TGCGCCAGCAGCCTTGAGGCTCGGAGGGACACCGGGGAGCTGTTTTTT.

This chain's CDR3 is CASSREGTGARSSPLHF. In DNA form, the CDR3 reads TGTGCCAGCAGCCGCGAAGGGACAGGGGCTCGGAGTTCACCCCTCCACTTT. The chain carries TRBV28 and TRBJ1-6; 10 bases are shared with TRBD1. Per the germline V gene, CDR1 is MDHEN and CDR2 is SYDVKM. This CDR3 has 17 amino acids. J was trimmed by 9 bases and V by 6 bases; bases with no gene match: 14.